Listed below are T cell receptor beta chains from one sample, sequenced in a study of cytomegalovirus exposure and HLA in healthy donors. Clones were read by immunoSEQ multiplex PCR, and TCRdb kept only the in-frame ones, dropping some. The sample shows tens of thousands of clones, approximately 93% of them seen only once. The sample taken for sequencing was PBMCs. The receptor set was obtained from a woman aged 25 to 45 in good health and CMV-seronegative. Both conserved end residues are part of each CDR3. D genes are given only for firm matches. The size entry is marked missing in some rows and otherwise reads once, few, many or a size class.

d_gene: TRBD1
v_gene: TRBV5-1
j_gene: TRBJ2-1
abundance: NA
CDR3nt: TGCGCCAGCAGCTTGAACCCGGGACAGGGGAGTAATGAGCAGTTCTTC
CDR3aa: CASSLNPGQGSNEQFF

d_gene: TRBD2
v_gene: TRBV30
j_gene: TRBJ2-5
abundance: once
CDR3nt: TGTGCCTTTCGACTAGCGGGGGGGAAAGAGACCCAGTACTTC
CDR3aa: CAFRLAGGKETQYF

d_gene: NA
v_gene: TRBV11-2
j_gene: TRBJ2-7
abundance: NA
CDR3nt: TGTGCCAGCAGCTTAGGCCCCAGCGGCGGGCCGTTAATGGAGCAGTACTTC
CDR3aa: CASSLGPSGGPLMEQYF

d_gene: TRBD1
v_gene: TRBV14
j_gene: TRBJ2-7
abundance: NA
CDR3nt: TGTGCCAGCAGCCAAGAGTCTTTGGGACAGGGCGTCCTTAACTCCTACGAGCAGTACTTC
CDR3aa: CASSQESLGQGVLNSYEQYF

d_gene: TRBD2
v_gene: TRBV7-9
j_gene: TRBJ2-1
abundance: NA
CDR3nt: TGTGCCAGCAGCCGTGGACTAGCGGGGTCATCCGGCAATGAGCAGTTCTTC
CDR3aa: CASSRGLAGSSGNEQFF

d_gene: TRBD1
v_gene: TRBV11-3
j_gene: TRBJ2-2
abundance: NA
CDR3nt: TGTGCCAGCAGCTCGAGGCGGGACAGGGGCACCGGGGAGCTGTTTTTT
CDR3aa: CASSSRRDRGTGELFF

d_gene: TRBD1
v_gene: TRBV7-3
j_gene: TRBJ1-1
abundance: NA
CDR3nt: TGTGCCAGCAGCCCAGGGGGGAACACTGAAGCTTTCTTT
CDR3aa: CASSPGGNTEAFF

d_gene: TRBD1
v_gene: TRBV28
j_gene: TRBJ1-2
abundance: NA
CDR3nt: TGTGCCAGCAGTCGAAGGTATACAGGGGATAGTGGCTACACCTTC
CDR3aa: CASSRRYTGDSGYTF

d_gene: NA
v_gene: TRBV7-9
j_gene: TRBJ2-6
abundance: NA
CDR3nt: TGTGCCAGCCTATCCGGGGCCAACGTCCTGACTTTC
CDR3aa: CASLSGANVLTF

d_gene: TRBD1
v_gene: TRBV19
j_gene: TRBJ1-1
abundance: once
CDR3nt: TGTGCCAGTAGTATAGGGGGCAAGGGACAGGGAATCACTGAAGCTTTCTTT
CDR3aa: CASSIGGKGQGITEAFF

d_gene: TRBD1
v_gene: TRBV10-3
j_gene: TRBJ1-1
abundance: NA
CDR3nt: TGTGCCATCAGAGAACCCGCACAGGGGGAGAACACTGAAGCTTTCTTT
CDR3aa: CAIREPAQGENTEAFF

d_gene: NA
v_gene: TRBV11-2
j_gene: TRBJ1-1
abundance: NA
CDR3nt: TGTGCCAGCAGCTCCTCCGACATGAACACTGAAGCTTTCTTT
CDR3aa: CASSSSDMNTEAFF

d_gene: NA
v_gene: TRBV7-2
j_gene: TRBJ2-1
abundance: NA
CDR3nt: TGTGCCAGCAGCACCCGACTGGACTGGATTACAATGAGGCAGTTCTTC
CDR3aa: CASSTRLDWITMRQFF

d_gene: NA
v_gene: TRBV6-5
j_gene: TRBJ1-1
abundance: NA
CDR3nt: TGTGCCAGCAGGCAGGGAGGCACTGAAGCTTTCTTT
CDR3aa: CASRQGGTEAFF

d_gene: NA
v_gene: TRBV19
j_gene: TRBJ2-7
abundance: few
CDR3nt: TGTGCCAGTACCTCGCAGGGCGAGCAGTACTTC
CDR3aa: CASTSQGEQYF

d_gene: NA
v_gene: TRBV9
j_gene: TRBJ2-5
abundance: NA
CDR3nt: TGTGCCAGCAGCTCCCCCGGGGCGGGACAAGAGACCCAGTACTTC
CDR3aa: CASSSPGAGQETQYF

d_gene: NA
v_gene: TRBV7-9
j_gene: TRBJ2-7
abundance: once
CDR3nt: TGTGCCAGCTCCGGGACTTTCGCCTACGAGCAGTACTTC
CDR3aa: CASSGTFAYEQYF

d_gene: NA
v_gene: TRBV27
j_gene: TRBJ2-3
abundance: NA
CDR3nt: TGTGCCAGCAGCTCAACTGGTCCAGATACGCAGTATTTT
CDR3aa: CASSSTGPDTQYF

d_gene: NA
v_gene: TRBV6-5
j_gene: TRBJ2-7
abundance: NA
CDR3nt: TGTGCCAGCAGTGGCCAGGTCGGTAGCTCCTACGAGCAGTACTTC
CDR3aa: CASSGQVGSSYEQYF

d_gene: TRBD1
v_gene: TRBV6-1
j_gene: TRBJ2-7
abundance: once
CDR3nt: TGTGCCAGCAGTGAGCCGGGACAGGGATTCCACGAGCAGTACTTC
CDR3aa: CASSEPGQGFHEQYF

d_gene: TRBD2
v_gene: TRBV7-8
j_gene: TRBJ2-1
abundance: NA
CDR3nt: TGTGCCAGCAGCATAGCGGGAGAGGGGCAGTTCTTC
CDR3aa: CASSIAGEGQFF

d_gene: TRBD2
v_gene: TRBV2
j_gene: TRBJ2-3
abundance: NA
CDR3nt: TGTGCCAGCAGCTCGAGTGGTACGGGGGGACTCGGAGATACGCAGTATTTT
CDR3aa: CASSSSGTGGLGDTQYF

d_gene: TRBD1
v_gene: TRBV6-4
j_gene: TRBJ1-5
abundance: NA
CDR3nt: TGTGCCAGCAGTGACTCAGGGGCAGGGGGCGTATTAGGGGGTCAGCCCCAGCATTTT
CDR3aa: CASSDSGAGGVLGGQPQHF

d_gene: NA
v_gene: TRBV19
j_gene: TRBJ1-5
abundance: NA
CDR3nt: TGTGCCAGTAGTATAGATCTGGGGGGGAATAGGAATCAGCCCCAGCATTTT
CDR3aa: CASSIDLGGNRNQPQHF

d_gene: NA
v_gene: TRBV7-9
j_gene: TRBJ2-5
abundance: NA
CDR3nt: TGTGCCAGCAGCCCTAGGGGGTCTCAAGAGACCCAGTACTTC
CDR3aa: CASSPRGSQETQYF

d_gene: NA
v_gene: TRBV7-9
j_gene: TRBJ1-4
abundance: once
CDR3nt: TGTGCCAGCACCTCCACAATCGGGGAAAAACTGTTTTTT
CDR3aa: CASTSTIGEKLFF

d_gene: NA
v_gene: TRBV5-1
j_gene: TRBJ1-2
abundance: NA
CDR3nt: TGCGCCAGCAGCTTGGAAAACGGGGGGCTCTATGGCTACACCTTC
CDR3aa: CASSLENGGLYGYTF

d_gene: NA
v_gene: TRBV19
j_gene: TRBJ1-5
abundance: NA
CDR3nt: TGTGCCAGTAGTATAGCGGGGATTAGGGAATTAGGCAATCAGCCCCAGCATTTT
CDR3aa: CASSIAGIRELGNQPQHF

d_gene: TRBD1
v_gene: TRBV14
j_gene: TRBJ1-1
abundance: NA
CDR3nt: TGTGCCAGCAGCTCACGGACAGGATCAATCAACACTGAAGCTTTCTTT
CDR3aa: CASSSRTGSINTEAFF

d_gene: NA
v_gene: TRBV28
j_gene: TRBJ1-1
abundance: NA
CDR3nt: TGTGCCAGCAGTTTATTTCAGGATTTGAACACTGAAGCTTTCTTT
CDR3aa: CASSLFQDLNTEAFF

d_gene: TRBD2
v_gene: TRBV9
j_gene: TRBJ2-3
abundance: NA
CDR3nt: TGTGCCAGCAGCGTAGAACGCGGGAGGGCCGGGATAACAGATACGCAGTATTTT
CDR3aa: CASSVERGRAGITDTQYF

d_gene: TRBD2
v_gene: TRBV19
j_gene: TRBJ2-7
abundance: NA
CDR3nt: TGTGCCAGTAGTACGGGCGGGAGAAGCGAGCAGTACTTC
CDR3aa: CASSTGGRSEQYF

d_gene: TRBD1
v_gene: TRBV5-1
j_gene: TRBJ1-3
abundance: NA
CDR3nt: TGCGCCAGCAGCCTGAGGACAGGGGCCGGAAACACCATATATTTT
CDR3aa: CASSLRTGAGNTIYF

d_gene: NA
v_gene: TRBV9
j_gene: TRBJ2-6
abundance: NA
CDR3nt: TGTGCCAGCAGCGCCGAACGACCGCCGGGACAAGTGAGCTCTGGGGCCAACGTCCTGACTTTC
CDR3aa: CASSAERPPGQVSSGANVLTF

d_gene: TRBD1
v_gene: TRBV19
j_gene: TRBJ1-1
abundance: once
CDR3nt: TGTGCCAGTAGTAGATGGGGTCCAGGGGGACACACTGAAGCTTTCTTT
CDR3aa: CASSRWGPGGHTEAFF

d_gene: TRBD2
v_gene: TRBV11-3
j_gene: TRBJ2-3
abundance: NA
CDR3nt: TGTGCCAGCAGCTCGACTAGCGGGATCACAGATACGCAGTATTTT
CDR3aa: CASSSTSGITDTQYF

d_gene: TRBD1
v_gene: TRBV5-6
j_gene: TRBJ1-2
abundance: NA
CDR3nt: TGTGCCAGCAGCTTGACAGGGGTGGGCTATGGCTACACCTTC
CDR3aa: CASSLTGVGYGYTF

d_gene: TRBD1
v_gene: TRBV7-7
j_gene: TRBJ2-5
abundance: NA
CDR3nt: TGTGCCAGCAGCCCTCGGGACAGGGAAGAGACCCAGTACTTC
CDR3aa: CASSPRDREETQYF

d_gene: NA
v_gene: TRBV7-9
j_gene: TRBJ2-1
abundance: NA
CDR3nt: TGTGCCAGCAGCTTGGGAGGGGGCAATGAGCAGTTCTTC
CDR3aa: CASSLGGGNEQFF

d_gene: NA
v_gene: TRBV6-5
j_gene: TRBJ1-6
abundance: NA
CDR3nt: TGTGCCAGCAGTTACGGCGGTAATAATTCACCCCTCCACTTT
CDR3aa: CASSYGGNNSPLHF

d_gene: NA
v_gene: TRBV5-1
j_gene: TRBJ2-1
abundance: few
CDR3nt: TGCGCCAGCAGCCCGCGGGACAGCTACAATGAGCAGTTCTTC
CDR3aa: CASSPRDSYNEQFF

d_gene: NA
v_gene: TRBV5-1
j_gene: TRBJ1-4
abundance: NA
CDR3nt: TGCGCCAGCAGAAGAGACGGGGTGAATGAAAAACTGTTTTTT
CDR3aa: CASRRDGVNEKLFF

d_gene: TRBD2
v_gene: TRBV6-1
j_gene: TRBJ2-7
abundance: once
CDR3nt: TGTGCCAGCAGTGAACAGGCGGGGGGCTTCTACGAGCAGTACTTC
CDR3aa: CASSEQAGGFYEQYF

d_gene: TRBD2
v_gene: TRBV5-1
j_gene: TRBJ2-7
abundance: NA
CDR3nt: TGCGCCAGCAGCTTACTCGCGGGGGGCCGCTTCTACGAGCAGTACTTC
CDR3aa: CASSLLAGGRFYEQYF

d_gene: TRBD1
v_gene: TRBV7-9
j_gene: TRBJ2-1
abundance: NA
CDR3nt: TGTGCCAGCAGCCGTTGGACAGGGGCAAGCTCCTACAATGAGCAGTTCTTC
CDR3aa: CASSRWTGASSYNEQFF

d_gene: NA
v_gene: TRBV19
j_gene: TRBJ2-3
abundance: once
CDR3nt: TGTGCCAGTACCCGACTCGGCACAGATACGCAGTATTTT
CDR3aa: CASTRLGTDTQYF

d_gene: TRBD1
v_gene: TRBV7-2
j_gene: TRBJ1-1
abundance: NA
CDR3nt: TGTGCCAGCAGCTTCACAGGGGGTGAGACTGAAGCTTTCTTT
CDR3aa: CASSFTGGETEAFF

d_gene: TRBD1
v_gene: TRBV2
j_gene: TRBJ1-5
abundance: NA
CDR3nt: TGTGCCAGCAGCCGGACAGGGGGGAATCAGCCCCAGCATTTT
CDR3aa: CASSRTGGNQPQHF

d_gene: NA
v_gene: TRBV13
j_gene: TRBJ2-4
abundance: NA
CDR3nt: TGTGCCAGCAGCCTCGGGTCAGACCCAAACCTAGCCAAAAACATTCAGTACTTC
CDR3aa: CASSLGSDPNLAKNIQYF

d_gene: TRBD1
v_gene: TRBV27
j_gene: TRBJ2-7
abundance: NA
CDR3nt: TGTGCCAGCAGTTACTCGGGACAGGGAGTTTACGAGCAGTACTTC
CDR3aa: CASSYSGQGVYEQYF

d_gene: NA
v_gene: TRBV4-2
j_gene: TRBJ1-2
abundance: NA
CDR3nt: TGTGCCAGCAGCCAATTTAGGGGCGGCCGCGACACCTTC
CDR3aa: CASSQFRGGRDTF

d_gene: NA
v_gene: TRBV7-9
j_gene: TRBJ2-4
abundance: NA
CDR3nt: TGTGCCAGCAGCAGAGCGCAGGGATCCAAAAACATTCAGTACTTC
CDR3aa: CASSRAQGSKNIQYF

d_gene: TRBD2
v_gene: TRBV27
j_gene: TRBJ2-5
abundance: NA
CDR3nt: TGTGCCAGCAGTCCACTAGCGGGAGGGCTAGAGACCCAGTACTTC
CDR3aa: CASSPLAGGLETQYF

d_gene: NA
v_gene: TRBV29-1
j_gene: TRBJ1-2
abundance: NA
CDR3nt: TGCAGCGTTGAAGAGAGGGCCTATGGCTACACCTTC
CDR3aa: CSVEERAYGYTF

d_gene: NA
v_gene: TRBV30
j_gene: TRBJ1-2
abundance: NA
CDR3nt: TGTGCCTGGACCCAGACTTCAAACTATGGCTACACCTTC
CDR3aa: CAWTQTSNYGYTF

d_gene: TRBD1
v_gene: TRBV7-2
j_gene: TRBJ1-3
abundance: NA
CDR3nt: TGTGCCAGCAGCTTGGGACAGGGCGGCGCGGGAAACACCATATATTTT
CDR3aa: CASSLGQGGAGNTIYF

d_gene: TRBD1
v_gene: TRBV6-5
j_gene: TRBJ1-6
abundance: NA
CDR3nt: TGTGCCAGCAGCCGGGACAGGAATTCACCCCTCCACTTT
CDR3aa: CASSRDRNSPLHF

d_gene: TRBD1
v_gene: TRBV29-1
j_gene: TRBJ2-7
abundance: NA
CDR3nt: TGCAGCGCTACACGACAGGGATCGTACGAGCAGTACTTC
CDR3aa: CSATRQGSYEQYF

d_gene: NA
v_gene: TRBV4-3
j_gene: TRBJ2-7
abundance: NA
CDR3nt: TGCGCCAGCAGCCAAGACAGGCACTCCTACGAGCAGTACTTC
CDR3aa: CASSQDRHSYEQYF

d_gene: NA
v_gene: TRBV28
j_gene: TRBJ2-3
abundance: NA
CDR3nt: TGTGCCAGCAGTTCCTCTAGCCAGAGGGCGCGCACAGATACGCAGTATTTT
CDR3aa: CASSSSSQRARTDTQYF